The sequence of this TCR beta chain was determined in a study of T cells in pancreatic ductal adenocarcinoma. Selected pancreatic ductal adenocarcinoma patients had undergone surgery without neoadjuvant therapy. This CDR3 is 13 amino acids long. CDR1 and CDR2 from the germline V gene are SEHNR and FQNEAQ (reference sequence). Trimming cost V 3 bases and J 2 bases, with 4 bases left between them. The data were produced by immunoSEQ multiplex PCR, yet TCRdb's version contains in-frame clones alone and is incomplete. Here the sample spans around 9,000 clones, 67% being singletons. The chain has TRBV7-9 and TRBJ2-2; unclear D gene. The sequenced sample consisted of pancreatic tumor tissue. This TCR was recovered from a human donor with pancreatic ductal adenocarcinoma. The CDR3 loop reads CASSFANTGELFF. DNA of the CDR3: TGTGCCAGCAGCTTTGCCAACACCGGGGAGCTGTTTTTT.